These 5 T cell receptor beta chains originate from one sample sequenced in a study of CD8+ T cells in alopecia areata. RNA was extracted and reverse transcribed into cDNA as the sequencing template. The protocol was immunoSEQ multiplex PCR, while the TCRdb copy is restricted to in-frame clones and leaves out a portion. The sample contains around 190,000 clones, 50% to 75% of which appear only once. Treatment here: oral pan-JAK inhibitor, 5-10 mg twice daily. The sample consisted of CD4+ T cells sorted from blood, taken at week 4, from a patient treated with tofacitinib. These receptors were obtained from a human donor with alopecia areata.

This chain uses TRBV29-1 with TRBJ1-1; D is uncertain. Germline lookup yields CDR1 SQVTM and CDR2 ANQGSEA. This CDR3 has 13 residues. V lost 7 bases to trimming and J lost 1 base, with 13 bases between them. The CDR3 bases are TGCAGCGCCGAAGGCCAGCCGAACACTGAAGCTTTCTTT. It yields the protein CSAEGQPNTEAFF.

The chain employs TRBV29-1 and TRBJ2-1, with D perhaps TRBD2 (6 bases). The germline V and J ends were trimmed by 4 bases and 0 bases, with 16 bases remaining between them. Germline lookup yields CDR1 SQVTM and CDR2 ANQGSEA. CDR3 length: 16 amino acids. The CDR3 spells CSVALPGGYSYNEQFF. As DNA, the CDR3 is TGCAGCGTTGCCCTCCCCGGGGGTTACTCCTACAATGAGCAGTTCTTC.

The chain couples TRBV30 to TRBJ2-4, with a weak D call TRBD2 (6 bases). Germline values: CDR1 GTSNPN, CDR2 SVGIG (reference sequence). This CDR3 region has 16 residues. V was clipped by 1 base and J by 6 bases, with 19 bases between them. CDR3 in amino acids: CAWSAQQGRFGNIQYF. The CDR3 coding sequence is TGTGCCTGGAGTGCCCAACAAGGGAGGTTCGGAAACATTCAGTACTTC.

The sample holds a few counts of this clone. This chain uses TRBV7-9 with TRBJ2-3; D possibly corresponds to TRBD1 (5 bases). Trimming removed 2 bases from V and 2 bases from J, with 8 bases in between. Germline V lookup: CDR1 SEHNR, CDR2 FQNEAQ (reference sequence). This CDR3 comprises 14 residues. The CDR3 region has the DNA TGTGCCAGCAGCTTACAGGGTACCACAGATACGCAGTATTTT. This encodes CASSLQGTTDTQYF.

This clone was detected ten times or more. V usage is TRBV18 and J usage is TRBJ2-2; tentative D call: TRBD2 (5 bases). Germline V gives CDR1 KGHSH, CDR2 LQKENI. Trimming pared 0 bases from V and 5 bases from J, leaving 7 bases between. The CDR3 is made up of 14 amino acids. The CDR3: CASSPPRGTGELFF. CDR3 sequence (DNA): TGTGCCAGCTCACCACCGCGCGGGACCGGGGAGCTGTTTTTT.